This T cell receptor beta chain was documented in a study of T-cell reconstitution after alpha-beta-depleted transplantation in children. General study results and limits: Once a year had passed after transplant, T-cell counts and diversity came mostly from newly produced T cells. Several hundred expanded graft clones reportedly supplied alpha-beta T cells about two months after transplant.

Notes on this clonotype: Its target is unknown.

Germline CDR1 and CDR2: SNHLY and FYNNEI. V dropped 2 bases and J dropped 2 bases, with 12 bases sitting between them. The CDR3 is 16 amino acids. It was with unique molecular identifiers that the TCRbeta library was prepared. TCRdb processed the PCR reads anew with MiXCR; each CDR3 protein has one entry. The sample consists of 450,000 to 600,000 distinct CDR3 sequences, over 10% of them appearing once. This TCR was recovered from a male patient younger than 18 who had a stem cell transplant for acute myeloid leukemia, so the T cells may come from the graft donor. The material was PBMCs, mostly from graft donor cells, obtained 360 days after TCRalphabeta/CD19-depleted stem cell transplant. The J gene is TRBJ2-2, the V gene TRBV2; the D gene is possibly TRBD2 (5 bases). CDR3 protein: CASSENRPSNTGELFF. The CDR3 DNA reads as TGTGCCAGCAGTGAAAATCGGCCTAGCAACACCGGGGAGCTGTTTTTT. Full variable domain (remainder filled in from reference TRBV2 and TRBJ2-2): EPEVTQTPSHQVTQMGQEVILRCVPISNHLYFYWYRQILGQKVEFLVSFYNNEISEKSEIFDDQFSVERPDGSNFTLKIRSTKLEDSAMYFCASSENRPSNTGELFFGEGSRLTVL.